A single sample is the source of the 21 T cell receptor beta chains below, sequenced in a study of cytomegalovirus exposure and HLA in healthy donors. Method: immunoSEQ multiplex PCR; TCRdb's copy keeps in-frame clones and lacks some. Seen here are about 240,000 clones, around nine tenths observed once, and the top ten hold 2.6%. The sample taken for sequencing was PBMCs. Every receptor here comes from a young man in good health and CMV-seronegative.

The genes are TRBV20-1 and TRBJ2-5; D gene unclear. Germline CDR1 DFQATT, CDR2 SNEGSKA (reference sequence). The CDR3 runs 11 residues. Trimming removed 0 bases from V and 7 bases from J, with 6 bases in between. CDR3 protein: CSARDKPTQYF. CDR3 in DNA: TGCAGTGCTAGAGATAAGCCGACCCAGTACTTC.

The chain has TRBV7-9 and TRBJ1-3; 9 bases fit TRBD1. The CDR3 sequence is 15 residues long. Germline V gives CDR1 SEHNR, CDR2 FQNEAQ (reference sequence). The J segment lost 3 bases and the V segment lost 3 bases, leaving 3 bases of the junction unmatched. CDR3 region: CASSFRDRDGNTIYF. In DNA form, the CDR3 reads TGTGCCAGCAGCTTCCGGGACAGGGATGGAAACACCATATATTTT. Full variable domain (rest looked up from reference TRBV7-9 and TRBJ1-3): DTGVSQNPRHKITKRGQNVTFRCDPISEHNRLYWYRQTLGQGPEFLTYFQNEAQLEKSRLLSDRFSAERPKGSFSTLEIQRTEQGDSAMYLCASSFRDRDGNTIYFGEGSWLTVV.

The chain is built from TRBV4-1 and TRBJ2-1; 8 nucleotides match TRBD1. Germline assignment: CDR1 MGHRA and CDR2 YSYEKL. V lost 3 bases and J lost 0; bases outside the gene matches: 1. This CDR3 contains 15 residues. CDR3 loop: CASSHTGGSYNEQFF. For the CDR3, the DNA is TGCGCCAGCAGCCACACAGGGGGCTCCTACAATGAGCAGTTCTTC.

The V gene is TRBV27, the J gene TRBJ2-6; D gene unclear. CDR1 is MNHEY and CDR2 is SMNVEV in the germline V gene (reference sequence). V was cut by 7 bases and J by 0 bases, with 7 bases left in between. This CDR3 spans 14 amino acids. The CDR3, as DNA: TGTGCCAGCAAGGAGAGCTCTGGGGCCAACGTCCTGACTTTC. Amino acid sequence: CASKESSGANVLTF.

The chain employs TRBV5-4 and TRBJ2-3, with TRBD2 identical over 12 bases. This CDR3 spans 16 amino acids. V dropped 6 bases and J dropped 0; count of bases not matched to a gene: 5. CDR1 SGHNT and CDR2 YYREEE come from the germline V gene (reference sequence). The CDR3 DNA is TGTGCCAGCAAGGCACTAGCGGGAGGTAGCACAGATACGCAGTATTTT. Translated, it gives CASKALAGGSTDTQYF.

This chain joins TRBV27 and TRBJ1-5; weak D call: TRBD1 (6 bases). Germline CDR1 is MNHEY and CDR2 is SMNVEV (reference sequence). V was clipped by 4 bases and J by 5 bases, with 12 bases between them. The CDR3 loop spans 14 amino acids. The CDR3 region has the DNA TGTGCCAGCAGTTATTTTACAGGGCATCAGCCCCAGCATTTT. Translating it yields CASSYFTGHQPQHF.

This sequence joins TRBV4-3 and TRBJ2-5; TRBD2 matches at 12 bases. The ends lost 1 base at V and 4 bases at J; junction bases unmatched: 1. This CDR3 region has 15 residues. CDR1 is LGHNA, CDR2 YSLEER, per germline. The CDR3 here is CASSQGTSGIETQYF. DNA for the CDR3: TGCGCCAGCAGCCAAGGGACTAGCGGGATAGAGACCCAGTACTTC.

This clone was detected once. The chain has TRBV29-1 and TRBJ1-1; maybe TRBD1 (6 bases). The V gene lost 0 bases and the J gene lost 1 base, with 9 bases spanning the gap. Germline V CDR1 and CDR2: SQVTM, ANQGSEA. The CDR3 contains 14 residues. The CDR3 protein is CSVEDLGGNTEAFF. The CDR3 DNA reads as TGCAGCGTTGAAGATTTAGGGGGGAACACTGAAGCTTTCTTT.

The chain combines TRBV7-9 with TRBJ2-1; 7 nucleotides agree with TRBD2. CDR3 length: 16 residues. Germline CDR1 SEHNR, CDR2 FQNEAQ (reference sequence). The J segment lost 3 bases and the V segment lost 3 bases, leaving 8 bases of the junction unmatched. CDR3 amino acids: CASSFFTSVDYNEQFF. CDR3 coding DNA: TGTGCCAGCAGCTTTTTCACTAGCGTGGACTACAATGAGCAGTTCTTC.

This clone occurred once. The chain is built from TRBV5-6 and TRBJ1-2, with 8 bases identical to TRBD1. Looked up from germline, CDR1 is SGHDT and CDR2 is YYEEEE. Trimming at V came to 4 bases and at J to 4 bases, leaving 3 bases not matched to a gene. The CDR3 is 13 residues long. CDR3 amino acids: CASSGTGTYGYTF. CDR3 DNA: TGTGCCAGCAGCGGGACAGGAACCTATGGCTACACCTTC.

The CDR3 nucleotides are TGTGCCAGCAGAAAAAGACTAGCGGGAGGGCCGAGGTCCGATGAGCAGTTCTTC. It yields the protein CASRKRLAGGPRSDEQFF. The chain employs TRBV27 and TRBJ2-1, with 14 nucleotides matching TRBD2. The CDR3 has 18 amino acids. V was clipped by 6 bases and J by 8 bases; unmatched bases: 15. Germline V gives CDR1 MNHEY, CDR2 SMNVEV (reference sequence).

The chain couples TRBV20-1 to TRBJ2-7, with D unresolved. Trimming left V 5 bases short and J 6 bases short, with 8 bases between. This CDR3 is 10 amino acids long. The germline V gene encodes CDR1 DFQATT and CDR2 SNEGSKA (reference sequence). The CDR3 loop is CSAFYREQYF. The CDR3 DNA follows: TGCAGTGCTTTCTACCGCGAGCAGTACTTC.

The sample holds a few counts of this clone. The gene calls are TRBV19 and TRBJ2-7; no firm D call. V dropped 3 bases and J dropped 3 bases, with 15 bases sitting between them. From germline, CDR1 is LNHDA and CDR2 SQIVND (reference sequence). This CDR3 has 15 amino acids. This chain's CDR3 is CASSMRSAGSYEQYF. CDR3 nucleotide sequence: TGTGCCAGTAGTATGAGGTCTGCCGGCAGCTACGAGCAGTACTTC.

This chain connects TRBV19 to TRBJ2-7; the D is unclear. Germline V lookup: CDR1 LNHDA, CDR2 SQIVND (reference sequence). V shed 6 bases and J shed 0 bases, with 15 bases lying between them. The CDR3 runs 15 residues. CDR3: CASSLAAHASYEQYF. The CDR3 DNA sequence: TGTGCCAGTAGCTTGGCGGCGCACGCCTCCTACGAGCAGTACTTC.

The rearrangement links TRBV13 to TRBJ1-1; D unresolved. The germline V gene encodes CDR1 PRHDT and CDR2 FYEKMQ (reference sequence). V was shortened by 4 bases and J by 0 bases, with 12 bases between the two germline ends. The CDR3 consists of 15 residues. This CDR3 is CASSSGRAMNTEAFF. Here the CDR3 DNA reads TGTGCCAGCAGCTCCGGGAGGGCTATGAACACTGAAGCTTTCTTT. Full variable domain (remainder filled in from reference TRBV13 and TRBJ1-1): AAGVIQSPRHLIKEKRETATLKCYPIPRHDTVYWYQQGPGQDPQFLISFYEKMQSDKGSIPDRFSAQQFSDYHSELNMSSLELGDSALYFCASSSGRAMNTEAFFGQGTRLTVV.

The V and J genes are TRBV7-9 and TRBJ2-7; 12 bases fit TRBD2. J was trimmed by 2 bases and V by 4 bases; bases with no gene match: 6. The CDR3 has 16 residues. Germline V gene sequence: CDR1 SEHNR, CDR2 FQNEAQ (reference sequence). CDR3 nucleotides: TGTGCCAGCAGCTATGTGACTAGCGGGAGACCCTACGAGCAGTACTTC. The encoded protein is CASSYVTSGRPYEQYF.

V is TRBV19 and J is TRBJ1-1, with D unresolved. This CDR3 comprises 11 residues. Trimming left V 9 bases short and J 7 bases short, with 12 bases between. CDR1 is LNHDA and CDR2 is SQIVND in the germline V gene (reference sequence). The CDR3 bases are TGTGCCAGGGGCATAACTCTTGAAGCTTTCTTT. This encodes CARGITLEAFF.

In its sample, this clone was seen once. The chain links TRBV5-1 to TRBJ1-1, with D possibly being TRBD1 (6 bases). The germline V gene has CDR1 SGHRS and CDR2 YFSETQ. Trimming took off 4 bases at V and 3 bases at J, with 16 bases between the two ends. The CDR3 is made up of 15 amino acids. This CDR3 is CASSPLGGRDTEAFF. The CDR3 nucleotides are TGCGCCAGCAGCCCCTTGGGGGGGCGGGACACTGAAGCTTTCTTT.

The genes are TRBV7-3 and TRBJ2-2, with D possibly matching TRBD2 (7 bases). The CDR3 has 18 residues. In germline, CDR1 is SGHTA, CDR2 FQGTGA. Trimming removed 4 bases from V and 1 base from J, with 19 bases in between. The CDR3 spells CASSSLGGGPLNTGELFF. Written as DNA, the CDR3 is TGTGCCAGCAGCTCCTTAGGGGGGGGACCCTTGAACACCGGGGAGCTGTTTTTT.

This rearrangement joins TRBV29-1 to TRBJ2-3, with a possible D match to TRBD2 (6 bases). This CDR3 contains 15 residues. The V and J ends lost 4 bases and 4 bases respectively, with 18 bases between them. Germline V CDR1 and CDR2: SQVTM, ANQGSEA. The CDR3 DNA sequence: TGCAGCGTTGCCGGTGGGACTCCTGCACCAGATACGCAGTATTTT. This translates into CSVAGGTPAPDTQYF.

The chain carries TRBV2 and TRBJ2-3; 8 nucleotides align to TRBD1. V lost 5 bases, J lost 3 bases, and 4 bases stayed unmatched. Per germline, CDR1 SNHLY and CDR2 FYNNEI. This CDR3 comprises 14 residues. The chain's CDR3 is CASSSNRGTDTQYF. The CDR3, as DNA: TGTGCCAGCAGTTCGAACAGGGGGACAGATACGCAGTATTTT.